Following are 6 T cell receptor beta chains from one sample sequenced in a study of blood T cell repertoires in COVID-19. Here immunoSEQ multiplex PCR was the method, and the copy in TCRdb shows in-frame clones only, minus some. The profile shows approximately 200,000 clones, 70% to 90% of them singletons. The sequencing input was peripheral blood. Receptors were obtained from a woman between 25 and 40 years old with acute or convalescent COVID-19.

This sequence joins TRBV5-5 and TRBJ1-6; D not certain. The CDR3 sequence is 13 residues long. Trimming cost V 3 bases and J 6 bases, with 7 bases left between them. Germline V lookup: CDR1 SGHKS, CDR2 YYEKEE (reference sequence). The CDR3 region has the DNA TGTGCCAGCAGCTGGGAGTTTAATTCACCCCTCCACTTT. Its translation: CASSWEFNSPLHF. The full variable domain, in which reference TRBV5-5 and TRBJ1-6 provide the parts outside the CDR3, is DAGVTQSPTHLIKTRGQQVTLRCSPISGHKSVSWYQQVLGQGPQFIFQYYEKEERGRGNFPDRFSARQFPNYSSELNVNALLLGDSALYLCASSWEFNSPLHFGNGTRLTVT.

The chain employs TRBV6-5 and TRBJ2-2; tentatively, D is TRBD2 (6 bases). V was cut by 8 bases and J by 7 bases, with 20 bases left in between. The CDR3 has 15 amino acids. Germline CDR1 and CDR2: MNHEY and SVGAGI. This CDR3 is CASEPGMLGGGELFF. The DNA for the CDR3 is TGTGCCAGCGAACCGGGAATGTTGGGAGGCGGGGAGCTGTTTTTT.

This sequence joins TRBV6-5 and TRBJ1-2; TRBD1 matches at 7 bases. Trimming cost V 0 bases and J 3 bases; bases outside gene matches: 4. CDR3 length equals 15 residues. In germline, CDR1 is MNHEY, CDR2 SVGAGI. Written as DNA, the CDR3 is TGTGCCAGCAGTTACTCTTTAGGGACAGACTATGGCTACACCTTC. Amino acids: CASSYSLGTDYGYTF.

This chain links TRBV3-1 (or the pseudogene TRBV3-2) with TRBJ1-1; tentatively, D is TRBD1 (6 bases). V lost 2 bases, J lost 9 bases, and 16 bases lay in between. The germline V gene encodes CDR1 LGHDT and CDR2 YNNKEL (reference sequence). The CDR3 runs to 14 residues. The CDR3 nucleotides read TGTGCCAGCAGCCAATCCTTGGACAGCTCTAAAGCTTTCTTT. Amino acid sequence: CASSQSLDSSKAFF.

A few counts support this clone. V is TRBV19 and J is TRBJ1-6; D gene uncertain. CDR3 length: 15 amino acids. V gave up 3 bases and J gave up 0 bases, with 6 bases separating them. From germline, CDR1 is LNHDA and CDR2 SQIVND (reference sequence). The CDR3 DNA sequence: TGTGCCAGTAGTATCGAGAACTCCTATAATTCACCCCTCCACTTT. Encoded protein: CASSIENSYNSPLHF.

The CDR3 loop is CASSLARVWDNEQFF. The CDR3 DNA is TGTGCCAGCAGCTTGGCCAGGGTGTGGGACAATGAGCAGTTCTTC. This rearrangement joins TRBV5-5 to TRBJ2-1; D perhaps matches TRBD1 (5 bases). Germline loops: CDR1 SGHKS, CDR2 YYEKEE (reference sequence). Trimming removed 0 bases from V and 5 bases from J, with 12 bases in between. CDR3 size: 15 residues.